The rows below give T cell receptor beta chains drawn from one sample of a study of blood T cell repertoires in COVID-19. Sequenced by immunoSEQ multiplex PCR; TCRdb stores in-frame clones only, minus some. The table lists under 250,000 clones, around 88% of them singletons. Sequencing was performed on peripheral blood. These receptors originate from a man aged 50 or older with active or convalescent COVID-19. CDR3s include the opening cysteine and the closing phenylalanine or tryptophan.

V gene,J gene,CDR3 protein
TRBV9,TRBJ2-6,CASSVSGEPRSGANVLTF
TRBV12-3/TRBV12-4,TRBJ1-3,CASSQDSGNTIYF
TRBV19,TRBJ1-2,CASSRPGSVANYGYTF
TRBV27,TRBJ2-7,CASSLSWTGGRYEQYF
TRBV19,TRBJ1-5,CASSIARRGNQPQHF
TRBV29-1,TRBJ2-6,CSVGGLVGANVLTF
TRBV9,TRBJ2-5,CASSYAASGGLSQETQYF
TRBV15,TRBJ1-1,CATSRPTGESEAFF
TRBV19,TRBJ1-4,CASRGRATNEKLFF
TRBV5-6,TRBJ2-7,CASSSQYRTSREQYF
TRBV7-2,TRBJ2-1,CASSFWTSGRDEQFF
TRBV4-3,TRBJ1-1,CASSQALQLNTEAFF
TRBV12-3/TRBV12-4,TRBJ2-7,CASRGLGWGEQYF
TRBV11-2,TRBJ2-2,CASSLTTGRVTGELFF
TRBV10-1,TRBJ2-3,CASSESRGTDTQYF
TRBV2,TRBJ1-1,CARQTLNTEAFF
TRBV5-1,TRBJ1-1,CASSLRTGGTEAFF
TRBV12-5,TRBJ2-3,CASAGGGGTDTQYF
TRBV6-1,TRBJ2-5,CASSASRGLAGALQETQYF
TRBV27,TRBJ2-1,CASRGLAGGNNEQFF
TRBV27,TRBJ2-1,CASSSRAGLAASYNEQFF
TRBV6-5,TRBJ2-5,CASSYSLLQMETQYF
TRBV28,TRBJ1-6,CASTYWGGFTGERGANSPLHF
TRBV27,TRBJ1-6,CASSIWTGNSPLHF
TRBV28,TRBJ1-3,CASSTGGAVGNTIYF
TRBV27,TRBJ1-1,CASSFLQGVSNTEAFF
TRBV29-1,TRBJ2-7,CSVAAGVSSYEQYF
TRBV6-1,TRBJ1-5,CASSEYGDRNSNQPQHF
TRBV5-5,TRBJ2-3,CASSPWTGGTDTQYF
TRBV7-2,TRBJ2-7,CASSTPGGYEQYF
TRBV5-1,TRBJ1-4,CASSSGIATNEKLFF
TRBV30,TRBJ1-1,CAWDRLNTEAFF
TRBV27,TRBJ1-1,CASSFGGPFEAFF
TRBV30,TRBJ1-4,CAWRPGSSGKLFF
TRBV19,TRBJ2-3,CASSIRLAGDTQYF
TRBV4-2,TRBJ1-1,CASSQVRGSTEAFF
TRBV19,TRBJ1-6,CASRQTGRSSPLHF
TRBV4-1,TRBJ1-2,CASSPQMGLYGYTF
TRBV9,TRBJ1-1,CASSASYRGTEAFF
TRBV30,TRBJ2-1,CAWNRGGATNEQFF
TRBV3-1/TRBV3-2,TRBJ1-2,CASSQAAGVGGYTF
TRBV7-9,TRBJ2-3,CASSSLPQVTDTQYF
TRBV27,TRBJ1-1,CASSPALGQPKNTEAFF
TRBV10-2,TRBJ2-7,CASSDLQMTGSYEQYF
TRBV18,TRBJ2-3,CASSPLAGGLGDTQYF
TRBV20-1,TRBJ2-5,CSAEEQETQYF
TRBV5-5,TRBJ1-6,CASSLAPSSYNSPLHF
TRBV7-9,TRBJ2-1,CASSLSGSSYNEQFF
TRBV7-6,TRBJ2-6,CASSLARATGANVLTF
TRBV18,TRBJ2-1,CASSPDGSGGAGEQFF
TRBV28,TRBJ2-7,CASIQTGTPYEQYF
TRBV7-2,TRBJ2-7,CASSLGAGGDEQYF